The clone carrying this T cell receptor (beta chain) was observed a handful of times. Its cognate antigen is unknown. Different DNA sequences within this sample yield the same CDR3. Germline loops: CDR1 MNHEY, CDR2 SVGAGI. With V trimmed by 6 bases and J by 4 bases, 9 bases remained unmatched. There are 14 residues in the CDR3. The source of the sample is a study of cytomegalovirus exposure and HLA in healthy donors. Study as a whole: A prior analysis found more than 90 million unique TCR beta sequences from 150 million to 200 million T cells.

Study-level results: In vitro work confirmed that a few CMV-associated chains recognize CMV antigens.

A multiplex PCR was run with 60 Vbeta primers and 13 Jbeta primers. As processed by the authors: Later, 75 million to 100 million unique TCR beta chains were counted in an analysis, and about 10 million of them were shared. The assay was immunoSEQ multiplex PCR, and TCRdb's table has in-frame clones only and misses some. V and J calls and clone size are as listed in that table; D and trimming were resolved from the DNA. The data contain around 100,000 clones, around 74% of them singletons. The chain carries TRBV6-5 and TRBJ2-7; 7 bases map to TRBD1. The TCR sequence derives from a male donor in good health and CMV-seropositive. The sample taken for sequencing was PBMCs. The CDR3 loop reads CASSRDRETYEQYF. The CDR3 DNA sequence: TGTGCCAGCAGCCGCGACAGGGAGACATACGAGCAGTACTTC.